The source of this TCR beta chain is a study of identical twins. Study findings and constraints: Twins shared beta out-of-frame sequences in excess, but this excess was weaker.

This CDR3 comprises 12 residues. The germline V and J ends were trimmed by 6 bases and 4 bases, with 10 bases remaining between them. TCRdb recomputed calls from the 5' RACE reads with MiXCR, one row per CDR3 protein. The top ten clones hold around 4.5% of a sample with 700,000 or so distinct CDR3 sequences, around 21% of them seen once. In regard to this clonotype: Antigen unknown.

These records were also assigned to another study, of T cells expressing NK-cell markers.

This rearrangement joins TRBV12-3 or TRBV12-4 to TRBJ2-7; TRBD2 is a possible D gene (6 bases). The source material was PBMCs. The sequence was obtained from a woman aged 18-29 years in good health. The CDR3 nucleotides read TGTGCCAGCAGCCACGGGGGATACGAGCAGTACTTC. Its translation: CASSHGGYEQYF.